What follows describes a single T cell receptor (beta chain). Antigen: not known. This sample was included in a study of T cell clonotyping in hematopoietic cell transplantation. Study-level results: Pathologically expanded recipient clonotypes increased progressively from day 30 to day 180 as diversity fell. Few recipient clonotypes overlapped donors; over 95% were de novo at given depth. CD4 and CD8 repertoire contributions could not be separated without sorting.

The CDR3 consists of 17 residues. J lost 0 bases, V lost 4 bases, and 6 bases had no gene match. Germline V gene sequence: CDR1 MNHNS, CDR2 SASEGT. This table comes from immunoSEQ multiplex PCR, and its TCRdb copy is limited to in-frame clones, with some not included. The table has approximately 20,000 clones, roughly 84% seen once. V usage is TRBV6-1 and J usage is TRBJ2-3; 11 nucleotides line up with TRBD2. The origin of this receptor is a man aged 60 to 69 in good health. Some clones in this sample may be carry-over from other donors' samples. Sequencing used peripheral blood mononuclear cells. CDR3 bases: TGTGCCAGCAGTGCCCTAGCGGGGGGTTCTAGCACAGATACGCAGTATTTT. Amino acids: CASSALAGGSSTDTQYF.